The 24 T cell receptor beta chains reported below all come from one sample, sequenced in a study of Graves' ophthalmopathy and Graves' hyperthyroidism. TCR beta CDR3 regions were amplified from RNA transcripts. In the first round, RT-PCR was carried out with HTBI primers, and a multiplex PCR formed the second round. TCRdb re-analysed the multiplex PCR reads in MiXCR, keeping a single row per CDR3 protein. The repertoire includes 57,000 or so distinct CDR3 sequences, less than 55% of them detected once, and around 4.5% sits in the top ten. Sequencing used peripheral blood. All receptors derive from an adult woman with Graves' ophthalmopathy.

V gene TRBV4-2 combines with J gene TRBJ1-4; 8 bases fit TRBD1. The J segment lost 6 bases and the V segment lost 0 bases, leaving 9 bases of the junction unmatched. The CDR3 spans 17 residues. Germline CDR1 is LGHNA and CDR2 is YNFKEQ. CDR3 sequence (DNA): TGTGCCAGCAGCCAAGAGGGGGACAGGAACTACGATGAAAAACTGTTTTTT. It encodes CASSQEGDRNYDEKLFF.

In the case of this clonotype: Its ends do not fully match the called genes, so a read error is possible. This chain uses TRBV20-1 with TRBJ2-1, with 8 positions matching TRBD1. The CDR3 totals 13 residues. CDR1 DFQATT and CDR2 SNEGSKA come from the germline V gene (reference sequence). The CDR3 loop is CSPRTGPSYEQFF. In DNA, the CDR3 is TGCAGTCCTAGGACAGGGCCCTCCTACGAGCAGTTCTTC.

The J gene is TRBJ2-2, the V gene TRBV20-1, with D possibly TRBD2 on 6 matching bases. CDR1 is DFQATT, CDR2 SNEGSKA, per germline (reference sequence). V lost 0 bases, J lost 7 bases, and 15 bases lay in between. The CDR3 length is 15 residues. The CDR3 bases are TGCAGTGCTAGAGATTTGGGCAGGGAGGACGGGGAGCTGTTTTTT. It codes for CSARDLGREDGELFF.

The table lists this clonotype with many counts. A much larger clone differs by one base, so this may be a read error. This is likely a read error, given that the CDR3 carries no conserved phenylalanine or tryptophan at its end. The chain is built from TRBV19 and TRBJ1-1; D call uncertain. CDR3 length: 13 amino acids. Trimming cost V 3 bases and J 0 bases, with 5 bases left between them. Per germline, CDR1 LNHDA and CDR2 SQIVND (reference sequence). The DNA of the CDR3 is TGTGCCAGTAGTATCCCCTTGAACACTGAAGCTTTCTCT. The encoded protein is CASSIPLNTEAFS.

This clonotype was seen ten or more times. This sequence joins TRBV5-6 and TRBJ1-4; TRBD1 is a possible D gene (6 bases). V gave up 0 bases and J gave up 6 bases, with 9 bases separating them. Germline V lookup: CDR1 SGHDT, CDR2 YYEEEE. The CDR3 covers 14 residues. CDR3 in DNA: TGTGCCAGCAGCTTGGGGGGGGCGCATGAAAAACTGTTTTTT. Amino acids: CASSLGGAHEKLFF.

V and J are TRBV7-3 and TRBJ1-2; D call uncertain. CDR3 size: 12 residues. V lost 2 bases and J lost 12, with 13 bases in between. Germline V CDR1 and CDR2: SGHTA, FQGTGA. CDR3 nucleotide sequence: TGTGCCAGCAGCTTAGAGCCGGGTATGCACACCTTC. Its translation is CASSLEPGMHTF. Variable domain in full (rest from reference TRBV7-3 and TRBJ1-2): GAGVSQTPSNKVTEKGKYVELRCDPISGHTALYWYRQSLGQGPEFLIYFQGTGAADDSGLPNDRFFAVRPEGSVSTLKIQRTERGDSAVYLCASSLEPGMHTFGSGTRLTVV.

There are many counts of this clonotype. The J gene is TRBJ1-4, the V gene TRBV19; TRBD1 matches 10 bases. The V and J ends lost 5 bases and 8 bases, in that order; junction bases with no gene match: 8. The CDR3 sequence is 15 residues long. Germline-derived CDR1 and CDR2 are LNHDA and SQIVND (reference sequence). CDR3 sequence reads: CASSGGTGVTEKLFF. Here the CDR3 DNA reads TGTGCCAGTAGTGGCGGGACAGGGGTCACGGAAAAACTGTTTTTT.

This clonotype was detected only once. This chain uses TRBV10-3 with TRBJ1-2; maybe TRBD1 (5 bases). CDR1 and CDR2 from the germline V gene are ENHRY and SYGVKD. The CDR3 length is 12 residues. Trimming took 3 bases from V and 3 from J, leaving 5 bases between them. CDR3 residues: CAISEGDYGYTF. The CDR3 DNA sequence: TGTGCCATCAGTGAAGGGGACTATGGCTACACCTTC.

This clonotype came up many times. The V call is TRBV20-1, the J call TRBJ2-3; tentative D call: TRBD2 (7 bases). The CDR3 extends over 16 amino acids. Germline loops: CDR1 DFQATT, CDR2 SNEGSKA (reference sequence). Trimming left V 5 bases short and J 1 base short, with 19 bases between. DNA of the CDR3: TGCAGTGCTCGTCGGGACATAGGGAGGGGCACAGATACGCAGTATTTT. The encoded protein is CSARRDIGRGTDTQYF.

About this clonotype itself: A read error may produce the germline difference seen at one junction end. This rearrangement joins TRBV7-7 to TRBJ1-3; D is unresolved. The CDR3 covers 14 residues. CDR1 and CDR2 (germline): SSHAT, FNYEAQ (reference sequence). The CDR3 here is CASSFLDSGNTIYF. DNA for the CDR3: TGTGCTAGCAGCTTTTTAGACTCTGGAAACACCATATATTTT. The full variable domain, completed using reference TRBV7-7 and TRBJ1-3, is GAGVSQSPRYKVTKRGQDVTLRCDPISSHATLYWYQQALGQGPEFLTYFNYEAQPDKSGLPSDRFSAERPEGSISTLTIQRTEQRDSAMYRCASSFLDSGNTIYFGEGSWLTVV.

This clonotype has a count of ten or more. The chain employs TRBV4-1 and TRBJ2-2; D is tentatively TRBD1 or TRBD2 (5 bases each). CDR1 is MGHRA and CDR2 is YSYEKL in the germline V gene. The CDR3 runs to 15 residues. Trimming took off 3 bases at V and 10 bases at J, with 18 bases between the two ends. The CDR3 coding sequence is TGCGCCAGCAGCCAGGGTTGGGGCAGAGGGAAGGAGCTGTTTTTT. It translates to CASSQGWGRGKELFF.

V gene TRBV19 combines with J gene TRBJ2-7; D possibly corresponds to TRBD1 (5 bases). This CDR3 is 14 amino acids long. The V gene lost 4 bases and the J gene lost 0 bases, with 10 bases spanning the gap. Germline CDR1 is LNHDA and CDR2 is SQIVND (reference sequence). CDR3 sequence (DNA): TGTGCCAGTAGTAGGCACAGGCACTCCTACGAGCAGTACTTC. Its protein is CASSRHRHSYEQYF.

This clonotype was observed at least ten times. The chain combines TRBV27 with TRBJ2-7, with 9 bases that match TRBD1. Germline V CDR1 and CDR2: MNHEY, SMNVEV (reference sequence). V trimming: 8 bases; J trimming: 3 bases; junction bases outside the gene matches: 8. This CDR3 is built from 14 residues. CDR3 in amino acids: CASRLPGQGYEQYF. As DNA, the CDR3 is TGTGCCAGCCGTCTACCGGGACAGGGCTACGAGCAGTACTTC.

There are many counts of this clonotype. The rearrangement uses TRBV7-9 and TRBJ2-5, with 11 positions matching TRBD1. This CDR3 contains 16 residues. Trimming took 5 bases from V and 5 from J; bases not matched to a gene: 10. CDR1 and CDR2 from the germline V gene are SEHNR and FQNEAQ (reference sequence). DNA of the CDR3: TGTGCCAGCAGCCTGGGACAGGGGGGCTTAACGGAGACCCAGTACTTC. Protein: CASSLGQGGLTETQYF.

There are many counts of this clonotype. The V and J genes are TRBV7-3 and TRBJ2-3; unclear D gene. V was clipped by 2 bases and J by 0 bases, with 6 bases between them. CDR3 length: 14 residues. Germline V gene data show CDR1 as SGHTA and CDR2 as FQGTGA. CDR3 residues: CASSLSPSTDTQYF. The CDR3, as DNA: TGTGCCAGCAGCTTATCGCCGAGCACAGATACGCAGTATTTT.

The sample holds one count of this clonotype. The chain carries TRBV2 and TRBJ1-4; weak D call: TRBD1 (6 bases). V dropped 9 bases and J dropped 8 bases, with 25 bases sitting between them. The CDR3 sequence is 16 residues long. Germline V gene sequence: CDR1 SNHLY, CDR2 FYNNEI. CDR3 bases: TGTGCCAGTATCTGGACAGCGGGAGGACCTGAGGAAAAACTGTTTTTT. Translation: CASIWTAGGPEEKLFF.

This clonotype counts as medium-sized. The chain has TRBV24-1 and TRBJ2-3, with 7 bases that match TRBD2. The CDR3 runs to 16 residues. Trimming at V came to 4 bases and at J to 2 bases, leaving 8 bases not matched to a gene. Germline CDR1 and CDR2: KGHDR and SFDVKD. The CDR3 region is CATSDLGEGITDTQYF. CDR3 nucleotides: TGTGCCACCAGTGACTTAGGGGAGGGGATCACAGATACGCAGTATTTT.

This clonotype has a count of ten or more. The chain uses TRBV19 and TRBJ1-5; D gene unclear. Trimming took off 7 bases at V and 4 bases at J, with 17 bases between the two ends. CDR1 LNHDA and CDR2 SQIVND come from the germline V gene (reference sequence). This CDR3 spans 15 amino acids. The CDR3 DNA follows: TGTGCCAGTACCGATCCGTTGGGGATTAATCAGCCCCAGCATTTT. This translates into CASTDPLGINQPQHF.

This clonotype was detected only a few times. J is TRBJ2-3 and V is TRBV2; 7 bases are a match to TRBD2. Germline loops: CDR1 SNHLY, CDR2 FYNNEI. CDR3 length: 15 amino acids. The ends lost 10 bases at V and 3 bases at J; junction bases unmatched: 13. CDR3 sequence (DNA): TGTGCCACCCCAGAGGGACTAACCTCGACAGATACGCAGTATTTT. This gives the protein CATPEGLTSTDTQYF. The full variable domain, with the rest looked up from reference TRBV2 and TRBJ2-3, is EPEVTQTPSHQVTQMGQEVILRCVPISNHLYFYWYRQILGQKVEFLVSFYNNEISEKSEIFDDQFSVERPDGSNFTLKIRSTKLEDSAMYFCATPEGLTSTDTQYFGPGTRLTVL.

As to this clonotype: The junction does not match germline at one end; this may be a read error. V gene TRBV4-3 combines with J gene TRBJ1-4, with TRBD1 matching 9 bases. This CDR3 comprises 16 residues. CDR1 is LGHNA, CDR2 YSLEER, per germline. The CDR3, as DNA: TGCGCCAGCAGCCAAGCAGCCGGGACAGGGCGGGAAAAACTGTGTTTT. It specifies CASSQAAGTGREKLCF.

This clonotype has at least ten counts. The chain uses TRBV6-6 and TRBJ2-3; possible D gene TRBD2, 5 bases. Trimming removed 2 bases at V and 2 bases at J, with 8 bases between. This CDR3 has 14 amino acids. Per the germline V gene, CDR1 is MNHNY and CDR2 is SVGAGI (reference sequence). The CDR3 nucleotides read TGTGCCAGCAGTTACGAGCGGATCACAGATACGCAGTATTTT. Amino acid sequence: CASSYERITDTQYF.

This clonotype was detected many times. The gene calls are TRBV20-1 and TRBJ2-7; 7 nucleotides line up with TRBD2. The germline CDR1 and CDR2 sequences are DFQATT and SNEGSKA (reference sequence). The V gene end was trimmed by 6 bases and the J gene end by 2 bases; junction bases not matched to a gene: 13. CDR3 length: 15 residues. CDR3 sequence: CSAVVMGGGAYEQYF. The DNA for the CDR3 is TGCAGTGCGGTGGTAATGGGTGGGGGGGCCTACGAGCAGTACTTC.

CDR3 in DNA: TGTGCCATCAGTGAGGGAGGGCGAGGGGAGACCCAGTACTTC. Its protein is CAISEGGRGETQYF. The chain joins TRBV10-3 to TRBJ2-5; D may be TRBD2 (6 bases). Trimming cost V 2 bases and J 5 bases, with 12 bases left between them. The CDR3 sequence is 14 residues long. CDR1 is ENHRY and CDR2 is SYGVKD in the germline V gene.

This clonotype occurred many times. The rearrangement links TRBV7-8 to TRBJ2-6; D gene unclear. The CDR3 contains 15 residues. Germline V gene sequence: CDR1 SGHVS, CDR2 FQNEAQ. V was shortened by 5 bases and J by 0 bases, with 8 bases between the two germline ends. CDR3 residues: CASSLAISGANVLTF. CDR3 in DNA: TGTGCCAGCAGCCTCGCCATCTCTGGGGCCAACGTCCTGACTTTC.